The sequence of this TCR beta chain was determined in a study of T cell repertoires in cytomegalovirus infection. Points from the study as a whole: CMV-specific TCR beta clonotypes restricted by HLA-C were the ones dominating the ex vivo response.

Points on this clonotype: The antigen is not known. One junction end does not reproduce the germline sequence, and a read error may be involved.

From germline, CDR1 is SGHTA and CDR2 FQGNSA. The CDR3 runs 16 residues. MiXCR, applied by TCRdb to the reads, yields one record per CDR3 protein. Seen here are 650,000 to 900,000 distinct CDR3 sequences, around a third observed once, and the top ten hold around an eighth. The chain couples TRBV7-2 to TRBJ2-3; 14 bases match TRBD2. Sequencing was performed on cultured CD8+ T cells from PBMCs, taken from culture after CMV antigen stimulation. The source of this sequence is a human donor in good health (CMV status not recorded). Some clones in this sample may be carry-over from other donors' samples. This CDR3 reads CVSSSGTSGGPDTQYF. The CDR3 DNA follows: TGTGTCAGCAGCTCAGGGACTAGCGGGGGTCCAGATACGCAGTATTTT.